The 25 T cell receptor beta chains presented below share a single source sample, sequenced in a study of identical twins. TCRdb analysed the 5' RACE reads with MiXCR anew, one entry per CDR3 protein. The table records 410,000 or so distinct CDR3 sequences, approximately 17% of them present only once. The sequencing sample was made of naive T cells sorted from blood. These receptors were collected from a man between 50 and 59 years old in good health.

This clonotype was detected many times. The rearrangement links TRBV20-1 to TRBJ2-7; 12 bases agree with TRBD2. Germline CDR1 is DFQATT and CDR2 is SNEGSKA (reference sequence). This CDR3 has 13 residues. V shed 0 bases, J shed 6 bases, and the junction held 0 bases outside the gene matches. The CDR3: CSARELAGGEQYF. CDR3 sequence (DNA): TGCAGTGCTAGAGAACTAGCGGGAGGCGAGCAGTACTTC.

J is TRBJ1-4 and V is TRBV20-1, with 9 positions matching TRBD1. Trimming cost V 5 bases and J 7 bases; bases outside gene matches: 8. The CDR3 contains 14 residues. Germline assignment: CDR1 DFQATT and CDR2 SNEGSKA (reference sequence). The CDR3 here is CSAAGTGTGEKLFF. CDR3 nucleotides: TGCAGTGCTGCCGGGACAGGGACCGGTGAAAAACTGTTTTTT.

This clonotype was recorded at least ten times. The chain carries TRBV7-2 and TRBJ2-1, with D perhaps matching TRBD1 (7 bases). The CDR3 sequence is 16 residues long. Germline V gene sequence: CDR1 SGHTA, CDR2 FQGNSA. V was pared by 7 bases and J by 3 bases, with 19 bases between. The CDR3 here is CASTPQGGMNYNEQFF. The DNA for the CDR3 is TGTGCCAGCACCCCTCAGGGGGGAATGAACTACAATGAGCAGTTCTTC. Drawing the rest from reference TRBV7-2 and TRBJ2-1, the complete variable domain is GAGVSQSPSNKVTEKGKDVELRCDPISGHTALYWYRQSLGQGLEFLIYFQGNSAPDKSGLPSDRFSAERTGGSVSTLTIQRTQQEDSAVYLCASTPQGGMNYNEQFFGPGTRLTVL.

In regard to this clonotype: With a much larger clone just one base away, this may be a read error. This rearrangement joins TRBV6-5 to TRBJ2-7, with TRBD2 matching 8 bases. V lost 7 bases to trimming and J lost 2 bases; unmatched junction nucleotides: 1. Germline CDR1 and CDR2: MNHEY and SVGAGI. The CDR3 length is 12 residues. CDR3 protein: CASTGGAYEQYF. In nucleotides, the CDR3 is TGTGCCAGCACCGGGGGGGCCTACGAGCAGTACTTC.

The V call is TRBV20-1, the J call TRBJ2-1; TRBD1 is a possible D gene (5 bases). Between the trimmed V and J ends, which lost 1 base and 5 bases, there was a span of 15 bases. This CDR3 region has 15 residues. CDR1 DFQATT and CDR2 SNEGSKA come from the germline V gene (reference sequence). CDR3 DNA: TGCAGTGCTAGAGCCCCAGGGATTAGGGACAATGAGCAGTTCTTC. Protein: CSARAPGIRDNEQFF.

This clonotype was counted between two and nine times. V is TRBV19 and J is TRBJ1-5, with D unresolved. CDR3 length: 12 residues. In germline, CDR1 is LNHDA, CDR2 SQIVND (reference sequence). Trimming removed 5 bases at V and 3 bases at J, with 5 bases between. The CDR3 protein is CASSAVNQPQHF. CDR3 in DNA: TGTGCCAGTAGTGCGGTCAATCAGCCCCAGCATTTT.

The rearrangement uses TRBV6-2 or TRBV6-3 and TRBJ2-2; TRBD1 is a possible D gene (6 bases). Trimming took off 7 bases at V and 6 bases at J, with 12 bases between the two ends. The length of the CDR3 is 13 residues. From germline, CDR1 is MNHEY and CDR2 SVGEGT. The CDR3 nucleotides read TGTGCCAGCAACCAGGGGTACGCCGGGGAGCTGTTTTTT. Residues: CASNQGYAGELFF.

This chain links TRBV7-6 with TRBJ2-7; 13 nucleotides agree with TRBD2. Germline values: CDR1 SGHVS, CDR2 FNYEAQ. CDR3 length: 16 amino acids. The J segment lost 1 base and the V segment lost 4 bases, leaving 4 bases of the junction unmatched. Here the CDR3 DNA reads TGTGCCAGCAGCTCCGGACTAGCGGGAGTTTCCTACGAGCAGTACTTC. This translates into CASSSGLAGVSYEQYF.

The chain recombines TRBV4-3 with TRBJ2-7, with TRBD2 matching over 7 bases. The CDR3 runs 16 residues. The germline CDR1 and CDR2 sequences are LGHNA and YSLEER. V gave up 0 bases and J gave up 0 bases; unmatched junction bases: 5. The CDR3 loop is CASSQDWASGSYEQYF. CDR3 coding DNA: TGCGCCAGCAGCCAAGACTGGGCTAGCGGCTCCTACGAGCAGTACTTC.

At least ten counts were recorded for this clonotype. This CDR3 reads CALRGNDNSPLHF. The DNA of the CDR3 is TGTGCCTTAAGGGGCAACGATAATTCACCCCTCCACTTT. The chain couples TRBV10-3 to TRBJ1-6, with D perhaps matching TRBD1 (5 bases). The CDR3 length is 13 residues. Germline V lookup: CDR1 ENHRY, CDR2 SYGVKD. With 11 bases removed from V and 5 bases from J, the gap between germline ends came to 13 bases.

The CDR3 here is CASSPGMSAEAFF. The CDR3 DNA reads as TGTGCCAGCAGCCCCGGGATGTCAGCTGAAGCTTTCTTT. The chain employs TRBV7-2 and TRBJ1-1, with D uncertain. The CDR3 runs 13 residues. The V end lost 5 bases, the J end lost 6 bases, and 13 bases lay between the germline ends. Germline V gene data show CDR1 as SGHTA and CDR2 as FQGNSA.

This clonotype was detected many times. The CDR3 sequence: CSASMGVGSYEANYGYTF. The CDR3 DNA reads TGCAGTGCTAGCATGGGGGTTGGAAGTTACGAGGCTAACTATGGCTACACCTTC. The J gene is TRBJ1-2, the V gene TRBV20-1, with D possibly matching TRBD1 (5 bases). Germline V gene lookup returns CDR1 DFQATT and CDR2 SNEGSKA (reference sequence). There are 18 residues in the CDR3. V dropped 3 bases and J dropped 0 bases, with 23 bases sitting between them.

This clonotype was recorded at least ten times. V and J are TRBV7-3 and TRBJ2-6; 7 nucleotides line up with TRBD1. The germline CDR1 and CDR2 sequences are SGHTA and FQGTGA. V was pared by 5 bases and J by 2 bases, with 3 bases of the junction left unmatched. This CDR3 spans 15 amino acids. The CDR3 sequence: CASSLQGTGANVLTF. In DNA form, the CDR3 reads TGTGCCAGCAGCCTACAGGGGACTGGGGCCAACGTCCTGACTTTC.

This clonotype was observed at least ten times. This chain uses TRBV12-3 or TRBV12-4 with TRBJ2-1; D gene unclear. V shed 5 bases and J shed 5 bases, with 10 bases lying between them. There are 13 residues in the CDR3. CDR3 coding DNA: TGTGCCAGCAGTCCAACCGAGGACAATGAGCAGTTCTTC. The encoded protein is CASSPTEDNEQFF.

This clonotype was observed many times. This chain uses TRBV20-1 with TRBJ2-5, with a weak D call TRBD2 (6 bases). V was trimmed by 3 bases and J by 2 bases, leaving 16 bases between them. The CDR3 contains 15 residues. The germline V gene has CDR1 DFQATT and CDR2 SNEGSKA (reference sequence). This chain's CDR3 is CSARALPGEQETQYF. The CDR3 DNA is TGCAGTGCTAGGGCCCTCCCGGGGGAGCAAGAGACCCAGTACTTC.

This clonotype was seen at least ten times. This rearrangement joins TRBV5-5 to TRBJ1-1, with 8 bases fitting TRBD1. The CDR3 sequence is 16 residues long. Looked up from germline, CDR1 is SGHKS and CDR2 is YYEKEE (reference sequence). Losses at the gene ends were 2 bases for V and 1 base for J; bases not matched to a gene: 7. CDR3 nucleotide sequence: TGTGCCAGCAGCTTATTACCGGGACAGGCGAACACTGAAGCTTTCTTT. This encodes CASSLLPGQANTEAFF.

The chain joins TRBV14 to TRBJ2-3; D not certain. The germline V gene encodes CDR1 SGHDN and CDR2 FVKESK. Deletions cut 1 base from V and 6 bases from J, with 8 bases between. The CDR3 is 13 residues long. The CDR3 bases are TGTGCCAGCAGCCAAGGGCTCAGGGATACGCAGTATTTT. This translates into CASSQGLRDTQYF. The complete variable domain, with remaining parts taken from reference TRBV14 and TRBJ2-3, reads EAGVTQFPSHSVIEKGQTVTLRCDPISGHDNLYWYRRVMGKEIKFLLHFVKESKQDESGMPNNRFLAERTGGTYSTLKVQPAELEDSGVYFCASSQGLRDTQYFGPGTRLTVL.

To note about this clonotype: A read error is possible here, since a much larger clone lies one base away. The V call is TRBV5-1, the J call TRBJ2-3; 8 bases match TRBD2. The CDR3 length is 16 residues. Germline-derived CDR1 and CDR2 are SGHRS and YFSETQ. CDR3 nucleotides: TGCGCCACCAGCCGCGGGACTAGTAGTTCATCAGATACGCAGTATTTT. Translated, it gives CATSRGTSSSSDTQYF.

V usage is TRBV20-1 and J usage is TRBJ2-3; the match to TRBD2 covers 8 bases. Germline assignment: CDR1 DFQATT and CDR2 SNEGSKA (reference sequence). There are 13 residues in the CDR3. The junction had 4 bases not matched to a gene; V was cut back by 6 bases and J by 2 bases. CDR3 sequence (DNA): TGCAGTGCGACAGCGGGGGACACAGATACGCAGTATTTT. This gives the protein CSATAGDTDTQYF.

The chain joins TRBV12-3 or TRBV12-4 to TRBJ1-3; no definite D call. The CDR3 extends over 13 amino acids. Trimming removed 5 bases from V and 2 bases from J, with 7 bases in between. CDR3 loop: CASSRSAGNTIYF. CDR3 coding DNA: TGTGCCAGCAGTCGTTCAGCTGGAAACACCATATATTTT.

This clonotype was picked up a small number of times. The chain combines TRBV20-1 with TRBJ1-6, with 8 bases matching TRBD1. Losses at the gene ends were 6 bases for V and 7 bases for J; bases not matched to a gene: 8. The CDR3 length is 14 residues. CDR1 and CDR2 (germline): DFQATT, SNEGSKA (reference sequence). The CDR3 sequence: CSASQGALNSPLHF. The CDR3 nucleotides are TGCAGTGCAAGCCAGGGGGCGCTGAATTCACCCCTCCACTTT.

This chain connects TRBV20-1 to TRBJ2-3, with a tentative D call TRBD2 (5 bases). The CDR3 loop spans 12 amino acids. CDR1 is DFQATT and CDR2 is SNEGSKA in the germline V gene (reference sequence). V lost 6 bases, J lost 8 bases, and 15 bases lay in between. This chain's CDR3 is CSARRAVFTQYF. The CDR3 DNA sequence: TGCAGTGCCAGGCGGGCCGTCTTTACGCAGTATTTT.

This clonotype was counted between two and nine times. This chain links TRBV6-5 with TRBJ2-5; D remains ambiguous. The V gene lost 2 bases and the J gene lost 2 bases, with 9 bases spanning the gap. The length of the CDR3 is 14 residues. Germline V gene data show CDR1 as MNHEY and CDR2 as SVGAGI. The CDR3 nucleotides read TGTGCCAGCAGTTACGGGGTGGGGCAAGAGACCCAGTACTTC. Translation: CASSYGVGQETQYF.

This clonotype was seen once. This may be a read error, as it is one base from a much larger clone. The V call is TRBV24-1, the J call TRBJ1-1, with a weak D call TRBD1 (6 bases). The CDR3 contains 13 residues. The germline V gene has CDR1 KGHDR and CDR2 SFDVKD. Trimming took off 0 bases at V and 5 bases at J, with 6 bases between the two ends. This CDR3 is CATSDLTGTEAFF. The CDR3 coding sequence is TGTGCCACCAGTGATTTGACAGGGACTGAAGCTTTCTTT.

This clonotype was found many times. The chain combines TRBV29-1 with TRBJ2-7, with TRBD2 matching 14 bases. The CDR3 contains 16 residues. V trimming: 0 bases; J trimming: 7 bases; junction bases outside the gene matches: 8. CDR1 and CDR2 from the germline V gene are SQVTM and ANQGSEA. CDR3 sequence (DNA): TGCAGCGTTGAAGACAGGACTAGCGGGGGGCTTTTTGAGCAGTACTTC. As protein: CSVEDRTSGGLFEQYF.